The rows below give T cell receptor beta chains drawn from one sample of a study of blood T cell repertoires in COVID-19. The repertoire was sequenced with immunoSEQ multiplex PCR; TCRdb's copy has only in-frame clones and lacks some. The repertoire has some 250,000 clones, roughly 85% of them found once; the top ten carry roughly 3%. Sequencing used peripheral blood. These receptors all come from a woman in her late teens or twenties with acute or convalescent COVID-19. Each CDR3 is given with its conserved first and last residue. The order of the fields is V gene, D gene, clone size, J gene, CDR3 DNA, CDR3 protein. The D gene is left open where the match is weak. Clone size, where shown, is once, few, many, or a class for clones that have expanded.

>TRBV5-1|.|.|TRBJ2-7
TGCGCCAGCTTTGACAGCTCCTACGAGCAGTACTTC
CASFDSSYEQYF
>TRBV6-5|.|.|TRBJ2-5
TGTGCCAGCAGTTACTCGATTCAGGCCGGCGAGACCCAGTACTTC
CASSYSIQAGETQYF
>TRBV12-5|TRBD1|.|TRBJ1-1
TGTGCTAGTGGTTTGTGGGACAGAATGAACACTGAAGCTTTCTTT
CASGLWDRMNTEAFF
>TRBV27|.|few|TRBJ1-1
TGTGCCAGCAGTTTACGGGTGCAGTTTTACACTGAAGCTTTCTTT
CASSLRVQFYTEAFF
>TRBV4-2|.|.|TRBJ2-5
TGTGCCAGCAGCCAAGCCGGACAGCAAGAGACCCAGTACTTC
CASSQAGQQETQYF
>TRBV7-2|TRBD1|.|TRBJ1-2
TGTGCCAGCAGCCCCACCGGACAGGGGGGCTACACCTTC
CASSPTGQGGYTF
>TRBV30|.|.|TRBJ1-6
TGTGCCTGGAGTGTAGGGGATAGCGGATCACCCCTCCACTTT
CAWSVGDSGSPLHF
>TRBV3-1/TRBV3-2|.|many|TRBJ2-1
TGTGCCAGCAGCCCAAGTCAGACCAGGGGCAATGAGCAGTTCTTC
CASSPSQTRGNEQFF
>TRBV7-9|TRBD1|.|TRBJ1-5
TGTGCCAGCAGCAAGACAGGGGACGATCAGCCCCAGCATTTT
CASSKTGDDQPQHF
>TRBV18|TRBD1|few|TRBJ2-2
TGTGCCAGCTCACCCAACAGGGGCCCGAACACCGGGGAGCTGTTTTTT
CASSPNRGPNTGELFF